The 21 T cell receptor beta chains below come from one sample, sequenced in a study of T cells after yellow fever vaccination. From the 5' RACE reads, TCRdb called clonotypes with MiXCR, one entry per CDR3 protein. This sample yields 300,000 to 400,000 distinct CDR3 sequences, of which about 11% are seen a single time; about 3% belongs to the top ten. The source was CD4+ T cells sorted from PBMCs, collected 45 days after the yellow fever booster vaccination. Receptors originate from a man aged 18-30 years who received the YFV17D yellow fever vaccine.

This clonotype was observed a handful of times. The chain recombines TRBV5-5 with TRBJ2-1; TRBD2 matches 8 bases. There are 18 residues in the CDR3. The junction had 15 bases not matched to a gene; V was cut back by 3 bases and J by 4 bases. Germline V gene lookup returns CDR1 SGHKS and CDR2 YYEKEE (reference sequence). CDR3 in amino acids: CASSSSSSGGPGYNEQFF. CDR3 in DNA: TGTGCCAGCAGCTCATCGTCATCGGGGGGGCCAGGATACAATGAGCAGTTCTTC.

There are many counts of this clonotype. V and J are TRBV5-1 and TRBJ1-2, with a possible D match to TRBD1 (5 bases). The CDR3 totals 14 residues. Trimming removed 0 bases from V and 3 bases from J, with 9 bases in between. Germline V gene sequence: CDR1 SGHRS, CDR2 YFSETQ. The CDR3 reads CASSLVGDHYGYTF. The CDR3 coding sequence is TGCGCCAGCAGCTTGGTTGGGGACCACTATGGCTACACCTTC.

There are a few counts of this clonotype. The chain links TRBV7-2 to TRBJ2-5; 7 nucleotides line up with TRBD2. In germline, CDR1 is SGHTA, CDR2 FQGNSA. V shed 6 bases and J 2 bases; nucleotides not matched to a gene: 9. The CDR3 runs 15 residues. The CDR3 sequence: CASRTAGTTQETQYF. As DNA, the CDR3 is TGTGCCAGCAGAACTGCCGGGACTACACAAGAGACCCAGTACTTC.

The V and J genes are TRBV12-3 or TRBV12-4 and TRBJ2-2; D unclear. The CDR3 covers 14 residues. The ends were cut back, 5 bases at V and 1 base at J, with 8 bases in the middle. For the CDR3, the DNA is TGTGCCAGCAGTCTCTGGAGGAACACCGGGGAGCTGTTTTTT. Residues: CASSLWRNTGELFF.

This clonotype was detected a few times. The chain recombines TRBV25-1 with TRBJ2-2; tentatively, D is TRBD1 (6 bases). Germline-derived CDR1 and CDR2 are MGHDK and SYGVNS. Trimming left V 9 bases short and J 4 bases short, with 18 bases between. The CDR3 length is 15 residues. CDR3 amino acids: CASKGWGPVTGELFF. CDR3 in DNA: TGTGCCAGTAAGGGGTGGGGGCCGGTCACCGGGGAGCTGTTTTTT.

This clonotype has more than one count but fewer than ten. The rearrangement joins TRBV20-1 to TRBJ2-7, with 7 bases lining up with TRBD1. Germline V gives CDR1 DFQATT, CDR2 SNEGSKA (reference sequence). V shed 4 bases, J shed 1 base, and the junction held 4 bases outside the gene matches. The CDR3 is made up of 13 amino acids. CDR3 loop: CSANPGQSYEQYF. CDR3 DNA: TGCAGTGCTAACCCGGGACAGTCCTACGAGCAGTACTTC.

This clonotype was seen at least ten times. The CDR3 protein is CASSVRGPRSDTQYF. The CDR3 nucleotides read TGTGCCAGCAGCGTCAGAGGGCCTCGATCAGATACGCAGTATTTT. The rearrangement uses TRBV9 and TRBJ2-3; the D gene is possibly TRBD2 (5 bases). The germline V gene has CDR1 SGDLS and CDR2 YYNGEE. The CDR3 consists of 15 residues. V lost 2 bases and J lost 4, with 14 bases in between.

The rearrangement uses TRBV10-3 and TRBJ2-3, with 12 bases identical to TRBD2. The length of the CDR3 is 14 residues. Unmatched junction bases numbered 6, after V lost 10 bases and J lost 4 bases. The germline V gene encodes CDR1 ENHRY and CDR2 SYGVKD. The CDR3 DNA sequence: TGTGCCACCATGACTAGCGGGGGATCAGATACGCAGTATTTT. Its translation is CATMTSGGSDTQYF.

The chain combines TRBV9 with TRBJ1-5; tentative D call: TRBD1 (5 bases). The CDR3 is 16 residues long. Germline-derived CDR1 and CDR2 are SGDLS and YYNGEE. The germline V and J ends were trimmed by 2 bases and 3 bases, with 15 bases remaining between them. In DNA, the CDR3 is TGTGCCAGCAGCGTTTGGGCAGGGAGGGTCAATCAGCCCCAGCATTTT. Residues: CASSVWAGRVNQPQHF.

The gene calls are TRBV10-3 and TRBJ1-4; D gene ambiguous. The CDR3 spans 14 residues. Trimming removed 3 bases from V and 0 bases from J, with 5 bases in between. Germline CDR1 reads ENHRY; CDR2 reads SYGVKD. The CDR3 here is CAISDSATNEKLFF. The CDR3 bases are TGTGCCATCAGTGATTCTGCAACTAATGAAAAACTGTTTTTT.

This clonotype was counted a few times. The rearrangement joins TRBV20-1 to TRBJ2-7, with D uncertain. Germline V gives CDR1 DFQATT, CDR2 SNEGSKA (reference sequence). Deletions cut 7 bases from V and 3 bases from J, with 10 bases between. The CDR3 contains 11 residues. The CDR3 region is CSVGYVYEQYF. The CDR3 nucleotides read TGCAGTGTCGGATATGTCTACGAGCAGTACTTC.

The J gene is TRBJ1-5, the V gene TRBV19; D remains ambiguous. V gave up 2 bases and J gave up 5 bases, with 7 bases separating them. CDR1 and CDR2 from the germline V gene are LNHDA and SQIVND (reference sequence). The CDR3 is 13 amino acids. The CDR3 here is CASSIMEDQPQHF. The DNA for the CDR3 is TGTGCCAGTAGTATAATGGAAGATCAGCCCCAGCATTTT.

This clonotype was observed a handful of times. CDR3 sequence reads: CASSIAGGAKNIQYF. The CDR3 DNA is TGTGCCAGCAGCATAGCGGGGGGGGCCAAAAACATTCAGTACTTC. The chain joins TRBV6-5 to TRBJ2-4, with 11 bases lining up with TRBD2. Unmatched junction bases numbered 2, after V lost 6 bases and J lost 1 base. Germline V gene sequence: CDR1 MNHEY, CDR2 SVGAGI. The CDR3 has 15 amino acids.

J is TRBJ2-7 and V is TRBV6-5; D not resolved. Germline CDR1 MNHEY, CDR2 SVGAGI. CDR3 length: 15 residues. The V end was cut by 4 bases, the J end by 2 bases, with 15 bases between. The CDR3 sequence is CASSSHSFSTYEQYF. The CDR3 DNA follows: TGTGCCAGCAGTTCCCACAGCTTCAGTACCTACGAGCAGTACTTC.

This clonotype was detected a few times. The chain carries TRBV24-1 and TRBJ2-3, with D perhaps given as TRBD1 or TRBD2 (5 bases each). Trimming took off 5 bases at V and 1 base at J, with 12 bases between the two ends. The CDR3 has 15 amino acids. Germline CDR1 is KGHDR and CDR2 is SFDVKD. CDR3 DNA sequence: TGTGCCACCAGTGCACGGGGCAGGGGCACAGATACGCAGTATTTT. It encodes CATSARGRGTDTQYF.

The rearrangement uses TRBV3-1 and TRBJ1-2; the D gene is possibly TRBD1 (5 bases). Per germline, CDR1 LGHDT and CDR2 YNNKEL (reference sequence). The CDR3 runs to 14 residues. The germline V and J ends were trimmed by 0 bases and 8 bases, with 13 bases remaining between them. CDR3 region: CASSQDRGGRGYTF. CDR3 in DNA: TGTGCCAGCAGCCAAGATCGGGGGGGTAGGGGCTACACCTTC.

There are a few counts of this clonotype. CDR3 DNA: TGTGCCAGCAGCTTAATGGTGGCAGGGGACAATGAGCAGTTCTTC. Protein product: CASSLMVAGDNEQFF. The chain recombines TRBV7-3 with TRBJ2-1, with a possible D match to TRBD1 (6 bases). The germline gives CDR1 SGHTA, CDR2 FQGTGA. This CDR3 has 15 amino acids. The V end lost 1 base, the J end lost 5 bases, and 12 bases lay between the germline ends.

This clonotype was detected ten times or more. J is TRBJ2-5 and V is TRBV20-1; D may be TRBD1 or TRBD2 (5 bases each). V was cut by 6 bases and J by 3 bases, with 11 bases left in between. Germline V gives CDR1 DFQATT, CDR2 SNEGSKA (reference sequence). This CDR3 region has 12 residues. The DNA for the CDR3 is TGCAGTGCCGGGGCGCTAGAAGAGACCCAGTACTTC. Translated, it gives CSAGALEETQYF.

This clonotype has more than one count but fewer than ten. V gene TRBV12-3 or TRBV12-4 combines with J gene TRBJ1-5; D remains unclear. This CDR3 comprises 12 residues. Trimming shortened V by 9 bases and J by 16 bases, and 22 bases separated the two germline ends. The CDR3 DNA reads TGTGCCAGTTCGACCCGACCCGGTTTTTGCCATTTT. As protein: CASSTRPGFCHF.

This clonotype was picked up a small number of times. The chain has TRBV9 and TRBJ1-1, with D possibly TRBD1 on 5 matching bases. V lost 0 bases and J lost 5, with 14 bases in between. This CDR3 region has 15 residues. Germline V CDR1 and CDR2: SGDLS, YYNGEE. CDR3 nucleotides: TGTGCCAGCAGCGTAGGCTCAGGGCGATGGACTGAAGCTTTCTTT. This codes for CASSVGSGRWTEAFF.

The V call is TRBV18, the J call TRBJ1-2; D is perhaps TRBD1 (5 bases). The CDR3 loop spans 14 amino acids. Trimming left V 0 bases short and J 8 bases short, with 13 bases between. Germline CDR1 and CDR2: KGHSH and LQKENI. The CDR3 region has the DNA TGTGCCAGCTCACCACCGTCCAGGGATGACGGCTACACCTTC. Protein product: CASSPPSRDDGYTF.